The text below deals with one TCR beta chain. Its antigen is currently unknown. Relative to the germline gene, one junction end is altered; a read error may explain this. These data originate in a study of long-term antiretroviral therapy in people with HIV. In the study overall: The study's earliest collections predate the 2015 immediate-ART recommendation by about a decade.

The study used samples holding about 0.9-10 million cryopreserved PBMC before DNA extraction. The germline V gene has CDR1 SGHRS and CDR2 YFSETQ. This CDR3 is built from 15 residues. The study, taken as a whole, reports: All time points showed a repertoire dominated by clones expanded before ART. ART preceded a rise in diversity that nonetheless stayed lower than in transplant donor controls.

With survey level as its setting, the immunoSEQ assay was v3.0. The method was immunoSEQ multiplex PCR; TCRdb's version includes in-frame clones alone and lacks a portion of them. Of over 25,000 clones in the sample, around 79% are singletons; the top ten hold 5.5%. This sequence joins TRBV5-1 and TRBJ2-3; a possible D gene is TRBD2 (6 bases). The TCR originated in a woman in her 30s with HIV. Sequencing used unsorted PBMCs, obtained 1.1 years before starting antiretroviral therapy. For the CDR3, the DNA is TGCGCCAGCAGCCCTGGGGGACTCCGCACGGATACGCAGTATTTT. As protein: CASSPGGLRTDTQYF.